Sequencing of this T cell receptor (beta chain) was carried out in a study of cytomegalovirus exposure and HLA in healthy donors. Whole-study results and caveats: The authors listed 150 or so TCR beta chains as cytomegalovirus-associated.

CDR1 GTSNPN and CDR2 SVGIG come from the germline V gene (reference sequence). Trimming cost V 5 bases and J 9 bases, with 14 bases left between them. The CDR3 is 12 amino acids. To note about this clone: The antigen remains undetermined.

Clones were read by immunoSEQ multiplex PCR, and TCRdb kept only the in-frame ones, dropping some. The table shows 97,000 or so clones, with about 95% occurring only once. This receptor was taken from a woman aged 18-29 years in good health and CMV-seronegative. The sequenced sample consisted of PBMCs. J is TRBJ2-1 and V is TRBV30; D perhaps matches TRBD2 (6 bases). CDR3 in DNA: TGTGCCTGGTCACTAGTCGGGAGTGAGCAGTTCTTC. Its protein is CAWSLVGSEQFF.